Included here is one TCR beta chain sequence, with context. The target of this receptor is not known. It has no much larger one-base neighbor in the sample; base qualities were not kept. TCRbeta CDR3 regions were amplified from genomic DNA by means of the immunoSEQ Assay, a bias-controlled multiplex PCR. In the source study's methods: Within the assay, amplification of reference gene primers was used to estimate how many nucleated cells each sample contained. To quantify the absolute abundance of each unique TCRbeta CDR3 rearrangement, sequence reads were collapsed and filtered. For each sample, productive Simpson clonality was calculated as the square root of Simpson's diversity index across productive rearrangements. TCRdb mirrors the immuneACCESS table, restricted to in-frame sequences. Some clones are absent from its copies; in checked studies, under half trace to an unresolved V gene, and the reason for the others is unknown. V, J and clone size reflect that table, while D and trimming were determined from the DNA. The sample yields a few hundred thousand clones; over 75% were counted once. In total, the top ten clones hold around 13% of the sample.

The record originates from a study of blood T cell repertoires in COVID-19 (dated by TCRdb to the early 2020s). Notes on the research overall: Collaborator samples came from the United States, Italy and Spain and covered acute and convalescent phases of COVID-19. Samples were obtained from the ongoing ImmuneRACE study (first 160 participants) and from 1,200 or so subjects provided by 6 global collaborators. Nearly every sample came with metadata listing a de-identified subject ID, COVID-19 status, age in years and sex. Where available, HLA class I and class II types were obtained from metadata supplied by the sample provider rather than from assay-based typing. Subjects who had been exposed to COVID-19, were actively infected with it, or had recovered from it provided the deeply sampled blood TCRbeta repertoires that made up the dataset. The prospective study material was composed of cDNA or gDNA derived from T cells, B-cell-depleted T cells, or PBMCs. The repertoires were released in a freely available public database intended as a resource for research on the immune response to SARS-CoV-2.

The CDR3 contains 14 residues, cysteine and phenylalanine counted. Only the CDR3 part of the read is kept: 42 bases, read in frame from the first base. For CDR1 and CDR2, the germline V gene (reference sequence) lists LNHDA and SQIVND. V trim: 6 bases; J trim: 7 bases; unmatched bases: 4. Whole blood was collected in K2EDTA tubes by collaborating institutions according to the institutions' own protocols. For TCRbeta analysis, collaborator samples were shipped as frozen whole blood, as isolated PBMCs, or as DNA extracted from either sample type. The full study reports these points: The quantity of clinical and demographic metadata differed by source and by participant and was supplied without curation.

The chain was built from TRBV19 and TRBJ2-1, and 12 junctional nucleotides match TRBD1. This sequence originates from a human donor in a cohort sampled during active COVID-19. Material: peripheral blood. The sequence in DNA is TGTGCCAGTAGGGGACAGGGGGCGCGTAATGAGCAGTTCTTC. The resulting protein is CASRGQGARNEQFF.